The sequence of this T cell receptor beta chain was determined in a study of blood T cell repertoires in COVID-19. Turning to the study itself: In each case, the material was cDNA or gDNA derived from T cells, B-cell-depleted T cells, or PBMCs.

Participants had their cohort set by participant-reported clinical history. Cohort 3 donors were reported recovered after two negative PCRs, clearance, or symptom resolution. Authors' data handling: How many nucleated cells were present was estimated from reference gene primer amplification. Measured with immunoSEQ multiplex PCR; TCRdb has only the in-frame clones, and not every one. That table is the source of V, J and clone size, and D and trimming were worked out from the DNA. The sample lists some 390,000 clones, 89% occurring once. Germline CDR1 reads SGHRS; CDR2 reads YFSETQ. Trimming took 0 bases from V and 5 from J; bases not matched to a gene: 4. The CDR3 runs 15 residues.

The chain has TRBV5-1 and TRBJ2-1, with 8 positions matching TRBD1. Specimen: PBMCs or T cells enriched from blood (not recorded which). The sequence derives from a woman in her 30s who had recovered from COVID-19. This chain's CDR3 is CASSLGTGPDNEQFF. CDR3 DNA sequence: TGCGCCAGCAGCTTGGGGACAGGGCCTGACAATGAGCAGTTCTTC.